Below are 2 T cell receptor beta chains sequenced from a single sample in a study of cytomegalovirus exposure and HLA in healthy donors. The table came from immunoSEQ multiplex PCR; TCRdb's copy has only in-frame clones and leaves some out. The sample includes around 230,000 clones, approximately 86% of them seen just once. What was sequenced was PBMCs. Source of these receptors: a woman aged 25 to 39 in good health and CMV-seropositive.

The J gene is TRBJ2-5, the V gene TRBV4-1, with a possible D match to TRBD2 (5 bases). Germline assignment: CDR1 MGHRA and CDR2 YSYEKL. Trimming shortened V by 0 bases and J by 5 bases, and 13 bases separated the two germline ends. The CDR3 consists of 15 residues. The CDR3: CASSQDPGRGETQYF. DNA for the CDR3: TGCGCCAGCAGCCAAGATCCTGGTCGAGGGGAGACCCAGTACTTC.

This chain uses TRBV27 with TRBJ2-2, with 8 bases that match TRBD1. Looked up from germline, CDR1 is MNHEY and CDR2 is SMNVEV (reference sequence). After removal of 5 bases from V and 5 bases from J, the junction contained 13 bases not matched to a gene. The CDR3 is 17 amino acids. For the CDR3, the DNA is TGTGCCAGCAGTCCTTCGACAGGGGAAATGTTAACCGGGGAGCTGTTTTTT. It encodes CASSPSTGEMLTGELFF.